The clone carrying this T cell receptor (beta chain) was picked up many times. The antigen remains undetermined. This sample is drawn from a study of T-cell reconstitution after alpha-beta-depleted transplantation in children. Findings and caveats of the study: T cells produced anew were the main source of T-cell counts and diversity one year after transplant.

This CDR3 region has 16 residues. Unmatched junction bases numbered 10, after V lost 5 bases and J lost 5 bases. The V gene's germline CDR1 is MDHEN and CDR2 SYDVKM. Unique molecular identifiers were used in preparing the TCRbeta library. TCRdb analysed the PCR reads with MiXCR anew, one entry per CDR3 protein. The profile shows about 240,000 distinct CDR3 sequences, more than 20% of them singletons. The clonotype originates from a girl aged 2 to 9 with Fanconi anemia, due to receive a stem cell transplant. The V call is TRBV28, the J call TRBJ2-7; TRBD1 matches at 12 bases. The source material was PBMCs, sampled before TCRalphabeta/CD19-depleted stem cell transplant. The CDR3 nucleotides are TGTGCCAGCAGTCCACTCGGGACAGGGGGCTTTGACGAGCAGTACTTC. This translates into CASSPLGTGGFDEQYF. Combining the CDR3 with reference TRBV28 and TRBJ2-7 gives the whole variable domain DVKVTQSSRYLVKRTGEKVFLECVQDMDHENMFWYRQDPGLGLRLIYFSYDVKMKEKGDIPEGYSVSREKKERFSLILESASTNQTSMYLCASSPLGTGGFDEQYFGPGTRLTVT.